Sequencing of this T cell receptor beta chain was carried out in a study of blood T cell repertoires in COVID-19. Study information: The United States, Italy and Spain provided the acute and convalescent COVID-19 samples. The analysed material was cDNA or gDNA that came from T cells, B-cell-depleted T cells, or PBMCs.

The CDR3 is 17 amino acids. V was cut by 0 bases and J by 0 bases, with 12 bases left in between. Germline CDR1 LGHNA, CDR2 YSLEER. Original processing notes: Reference gene primer amplification gave estimated nucleated cell counts. TCRdb's table, derived via immunoSEQ multiplex PCR, lists solely in-frame clones and lacks some. V and J calls and clone size follow that table, whereas D and trimming were derived from the DNA. In the table there are 90,000 or so clones, less than 80% of which are singletons. Sequences were obtained from peripheral blood. The TCR was taken from a woman aged 80 or older with acute or convalescent COVID-19. This sequence joins TRBV4-3 and TRBJ1-5, with unresolved D. The CDR3 DNA sequence: TGCGCCAGCAGCCAAGATTCGGGATTTGGTAGCAATCAGCCCCAGCATTTT. Its translation: CASSQDSGFGSNQPQHF.